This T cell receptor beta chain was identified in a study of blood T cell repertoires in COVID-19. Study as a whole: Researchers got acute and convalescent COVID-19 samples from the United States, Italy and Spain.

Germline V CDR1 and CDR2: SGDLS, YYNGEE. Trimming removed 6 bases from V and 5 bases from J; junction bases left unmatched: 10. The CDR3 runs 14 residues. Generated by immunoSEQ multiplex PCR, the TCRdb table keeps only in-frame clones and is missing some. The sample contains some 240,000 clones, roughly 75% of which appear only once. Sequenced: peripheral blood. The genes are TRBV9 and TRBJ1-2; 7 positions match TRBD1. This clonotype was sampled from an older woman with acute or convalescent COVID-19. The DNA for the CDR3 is TGTGCCAGCACAGCTAGGGGGCAGATGTATGGCTACACCTTC. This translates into CASTARGQMYGYTF.